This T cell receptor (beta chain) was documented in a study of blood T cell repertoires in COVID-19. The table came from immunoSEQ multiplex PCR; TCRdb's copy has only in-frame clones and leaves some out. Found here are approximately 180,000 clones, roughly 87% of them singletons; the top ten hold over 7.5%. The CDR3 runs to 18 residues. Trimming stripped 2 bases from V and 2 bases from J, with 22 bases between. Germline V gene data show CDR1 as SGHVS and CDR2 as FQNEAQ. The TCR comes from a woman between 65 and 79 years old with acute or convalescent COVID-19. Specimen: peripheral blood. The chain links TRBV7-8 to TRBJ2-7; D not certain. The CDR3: CASSLLRSSYSATYEQYF. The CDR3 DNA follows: TGTGCCAGCAGCTTACTCCGTAGCTCCTACTCCGCGACCTACGAGCAGTACTTC.